This is a list of T cell receptor beta chains from one sample in a study of blood T cell repertoires in COVID-19. The table came from immunoSEQ multiplex PCR; TCRdb's copy has only in-frame clones and leaves some out. The sample lists fewer than 250,000 clones; approximately 85% were seen once. Sequencing was done on a sample of PBMCs or T cells enriched from blood (not recorded which). The receptor source for this set is a woman aged 45-60 years with acute COVID-19. Both conserved end residues are part of each CDR3. The D gene is left open where the match is weak. Expanded clones get a size class; other rows say once, few or many, or leave the size out.

d_call,j_call,v_call,clone_size,cdr3_nt,cdr3_aa
-,TRBJ1-1,TRBV20-1,-,TGCAGTGCTAGTGGCTGGAGCACTGAAGCTTTCTTT,CSASGWSTEAFF
TRBD1,TRBJ1-2,TRBV5-1,many,TGCGCCAGCAGCACCGAACTTACAGGGGCAAGAAGGTATGGCTACACCTTC,CASSTELTGARRYGYTF
-,TRBJ2-6,TRBV7-2,-,TGTGCCAGCAGCTTAGAAGGGAGTCCGGGAGCTGGGGCCAACGTCCTGACTTTC,CASSLEGSPGAGANVLTF
-,TRBJ1-3,TRBV7-2,-,TGTGCCAGCAGCGATACAGGGTACTCTGGAAACACCATATATTTT,CASSDTGYSGNTIYF
-,TRBJ2-7,TRBV4-3,-,TGCGCCAGCGCCCCCCAGGACGGGATTTCCTACGAGCAGTACTTC,CASAPQDGISYEQYF
TRBD2,TRBJ2-5,TRBV4-1,few,TGCGCCAGCAGCCACCCCCCCGGGGAGGGAGAGACCCAGTACTTC,CASSHPPGEGETQYF
-,TRBJ2-1,TRBV6-5,-,TGTGCCAGCACCGAGGGTGCAGGGGTGCACAATGAGCAGTTCTTC,CASTEGAGVHNEQFF
TRBD1,TRBJ1-3,TRBV7-9,-,TGTGCCAGCAGCTTAACAGGGGCTGGAAACACCATATATTTT,CASSLTGAGNTIYF
-,TRBJ2-2,TRBV5-4,once,TGTGCCAGCAGCCGCCGACAGGACACCGGGGAGCTGTTTTTT,CASSRRQDTGELFF
-,TRBJ1-1,TRBV19,-,TGTGCCAGTAGTATAGCCTTCGGGAGGAGTAATGAAGCTTTCTTT,CASSIAFGRSNEAFF
TRBD1,TRBJ2-7,TRBV30,once,TGTGCCTGGGGTACCGGGACAGGGGTCTACGAGCAGTACTTC,CAWGTGTGVYEQYF
TRBD2,TRBJ2-1,TRBV11-3,-,TGTGCCAGCAGCTTAACTAGCGGGGTCCATGAGCAGTTCTTC,CASSLTSGVHEQFF
TRBD2,TRBJ2-3,TRBV7-6,-,TGTGCCAGCAGCTTAAGGACTAGCGGGGGATTGGGCACAGATACGCAGTATTTT,CASSLRTSGGLGTDTQYF
-,TRBJ1-2,TRBV9,once,TGTGCCAGCAGCGTAGACGTAGCTAACTATGGCTACACCTTC,CASSVDVANYGYTF
-,TRBJ2-5,TRBV9,-,TGTGCCAGCAGCGCCGAAGGACTGATAAAAGAGACCCAGTACTTC,CASSAEGLIKETQYF
TRBD1,TRBJ2-6,TRBV14,-,TGTGCCAGCAGCCTGACAGGGCCCGGGGCCAACGTCCTGACTTTC,CASSLTGPGANVLTF
TRBD1,TRBJ1-5,TRBV10-3,-,TGTGCCATCAGAGGGGACAGGTTGTTCCTCAGCAATCAGCCCCAGCATTTT,CAIRGDRLFLSNQPQHF
TRBD1,TRBJ1-2,TRBV5-8,-,TGTGCCAGCGGACGGACAGGCAACTATGGCTACACCTTC,CASGRTGNYGYTF
TRBD1,TRBJ1-2,TRBV5-1,-,TGCGCCAGCAGTCCAGGACAGGGCGGCAACTATGGCTACACCTTC,CASSPGQGGNYGYTF
-,TRBJ1-1,TRBV18,-,TGTGCCAGCTCACCTAGAAAGTCTGAAGCTTTCTTT,CASSPRKSEAFF
-,TRBJ2-6,TRBV6-2/TRBV6-3,-,TGTGCCAGCAGCCTTGAGGGGGCCAACGTCCTGACTTTC,CASSLEGANVLTF
-,TRBJ2-5,TRBV2,once,TGTGCCAGCAGTGATAGGGGGGGAGGGGAGACCCAGTACTTC,CASSDRGGGETQYF
TRBD2,TRBJ2-2,TRBV9,-,TGTGCCAGCAGTTCATTTCTTAGCGGGGGGGCAAGCGGGGAGCTGTTTTTT,CASSSFLSGGASGELFF
TRBD1,TRBJ2-5,TRBV13,-,TGTGCCAGCAGCTTAGGGGGACAGCGAGGGTGGGACCAGTACTTC,CASSLGGQRGWDQYF
-,TRBJ2-3,TRBV12-3/TRBV12-4,-,TGTGCCAGCAGTGGTATAGCAGATACGCAGTATTTT,CASSGIADTQYF
TRBD1,TRBJ1-5,TRBV19,-,TGTGCCAGTAGTACCCCGGACAGGGGGAACAATCAGCCCCAGCATTTT,CASSTPDRGNNQPQHF
-,TRBJ1-2,TRBV2,-,TGTGCCAGCTCCCCCACAGGGTTTAACTATGGCTACACCTTC,CASSPTGFNYGYTF
-,TRBJ2-1,TRBV11-3,-,TGTGCCAGCAGCTTAGGTCGCGGGAATGAGCAGTTCTTC,CASSLGRGNEQFF
-,TRBJ2-3,TRBV7-6,-,TGTGCCAGCAGCCCTTCGAGGGTTAACTCGGGCACAGATACGCAGTATTTT,CASSPSRVNSGTDTQYF
-,TRBJ1-4,TRBV5-1,-,TGCGCCAGCAGCTTGGCCGCAGGGCCCGGGGAAAAACTGTTTTTT,CASSLAAGPGEKLFF
-,TRBJ1-1,TRBV19,-,TGTGCCAGTAGTTGGACGGGTAGGGGTTCCACTGAAGCTTTCTTT,CASSWTGRGSTEAFF
-,TRBJ2-7,TRBV5-1,-,TGCGCCAGCAGCTTAGCCCAGGGTTCCACCTACGAGCAGTACTTC,CASSLAQGSTYEQYF
TRBD1,TRBJ1-4,TRBV19,-,TGTGCCAGTGCCCTCCGGGACAGGCTTCAAAAGGCGACTAATGAAAAACTGTTTTTT,CASALRDRLQKATNEKLFF
-,TRBJ1-2,TRBV28,-,TGTGCCAGCAACCTCCCGGGGGCTAACTATGGCTACACCTTC,CASNLPGANYGYTF
-,TRBJ1-4,TRBV12-5,-,TGTGCTAGTGGTTTCTCCGCAACTAATGAAAAACTGTTTTTT,CASGFSATNEKLFF
-,TRBJ1-5,TRBV7-8,-,TGTGCCAGCAGTCGGTGGACAGCCCCCAATCAGCCCCAGCATTTT,CASSRWTAPNQPQHF
-,TRBJ1-2,TRBV6-5,-,TGTGCCAGCCTATACGGCAGGGGAGCATATGGCTACACCTTC,CASLYGRGAYGYTF
-,TRBJ1-3,TRBV6-5,few,TGTGCCAGCAGTACAGATATCCTCTCTGGAAACACCATATATTTT,CASSTDILSGNTIYF
TRBD1,TRBJ2-5,TRBV5-4,-,TGTGCCAGCAGCCCGGGACAGAAAGTCCAAGAGACCCAGTACTTC,CASSPGQKVQETQYF
-,TRBJ2-7,TRBV5-1,once,TGCGCCAGCAGCCCGGAGGGAAATCGGGGCTCCTACGAGCAGTACTTC,CASSPEGNRGSYEQYF
TRBD1,TRBJ1-1,TRBV30,-,TGTGCCTGGAGTCCCCTCAGGGGGTTCGATGAAGCTTTCTTT,CAWSPLRGFDEAFF
TRBD2,TRBJ2-7,TRBV2,-,TGTGCCAGCACTCGGGACTACTCCTACGAGCAGTACTTC,CASTRDYSYEQYF
-,TRBJ1-2,TRBV6-1,-,TGTGCCAGCAGTCCCCGGACATCCACTATTGGCTACACCTTC,CASSPRTSTIGYTF
TRBD1,TRBJ2-1,TRBV6-6,-,TGTGCCAGCAGTTACTTGGGCGTGGACAGGGGCAATGAGCAGTTCTTC,CASSYLGVDRGNEQFF
-,TRBJ1-4,TRBV7-9,-,TGTGCCAGCAGCCACTGGAATGGGGCTGGGGAAAAACTGTTTTTT,CASSHWNGAGEKLFF
-,TRBJ2-1,TRBV7-8,-,TGTGCCAGCAGCTTTAGGGAACAGGGTACCTACAATGAGCAGTTCTTC,CASSFREQGTYNEQFF
TRBD2,TRBJ2-7,TRBV4-2,once,TGTGCCAGCAGCCCAGGGAGGGACGAGCAGTACTTC,CASSPGRDEQYF
TRBD1,TRBJ2-2,TRBV7-6,-,TGTGCCAGCAGCGCCCGACAGGGCGCGAACACCGGGGAGCTGTTTTTT,CASSARQGANTGELFF
TRBD1,TRBJ1-2,TRBV19,-,TGTGCCAGTAGTACACAGGGGGCTAAAGGCTACACCTTC,CASSTQGAKGYTF
-,TRBJ2-7,TRBV9,-,TGTGCCAGCAGCCCCAGGACAGCCAACTACGAGCAGTACTTC,CASSPRTANYEQYF